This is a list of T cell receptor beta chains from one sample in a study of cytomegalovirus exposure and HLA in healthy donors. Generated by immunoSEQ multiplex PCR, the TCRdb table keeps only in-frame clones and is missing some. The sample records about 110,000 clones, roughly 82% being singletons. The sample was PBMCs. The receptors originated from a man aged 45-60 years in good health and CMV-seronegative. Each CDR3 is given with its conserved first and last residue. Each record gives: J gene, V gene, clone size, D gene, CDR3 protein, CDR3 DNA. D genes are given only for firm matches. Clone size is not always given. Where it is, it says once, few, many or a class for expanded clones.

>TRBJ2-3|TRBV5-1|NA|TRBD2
CASSLALAGDPRTDTQYF
TGCGCCAGCAGCTTGGCCTTAGCGGGGGACCCGCGCACAGATACGCAGTATTTT
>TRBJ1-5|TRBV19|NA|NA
CASSIDTQGWQPQHF
TGTGCCAGTAGTATAGATACGCAGGGGTGGCAGCCCCAGCATTTT
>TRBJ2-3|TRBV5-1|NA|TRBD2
CASSPRAGRADTQYF
TGCGCCAGCAGCCCCAGGGCGGGGAGGGCGGATACGCAGTATTTT
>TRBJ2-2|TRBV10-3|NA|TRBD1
CAIWDRTLAGELFF
TGTGCCATCTGGGACAGGACCCTCGCCGGGGAGCTGTTTTTT
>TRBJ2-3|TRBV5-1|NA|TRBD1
CASSLDGTDTDTQYF
TGCGCCAGCAGCTTGGACGGGACAGACACAGATACGCAGTATTTT
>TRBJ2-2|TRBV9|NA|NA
CASSVTGTPTQNTGELFF
TGTGCCAGCAGCGTTACCGGGACTCCGACCCAAAACACCGGGGAGCTGTTTTTT
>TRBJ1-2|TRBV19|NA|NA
CASRASRGPFGYTF
TGTGCCAGTAGGGCGTCGCGAGGGCCCTTTGGCTACACCTTC
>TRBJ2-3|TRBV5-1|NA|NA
CASSLGPGEGTDTQYF
TGCGCCAGCAGCTTGGGCCCCGGTGAGGGCACAGATACGCAGTATTTT
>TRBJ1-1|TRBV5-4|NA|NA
CASSFDIGTTEAFF
TGTGCCAGCAGTTTCGACATAGGAACAACTGAAGCTTTCTTT
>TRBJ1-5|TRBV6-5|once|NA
CASSSLGARNQPQHF
TGTGCCAGCAGTTCTTTGGGGGCGCGTAATCAGCCCCAGCATTTT
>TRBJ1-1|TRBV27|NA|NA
CASSSLVDTEAFF
TGTGCCAGCAGTTCACTGGTGGACACTGAAGCTTTCTTT
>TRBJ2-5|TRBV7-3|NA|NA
CASSLNGGETQYF
TGTGCCAGCAGCTTAAACGGAGGAGAGACCCAGTACTTC
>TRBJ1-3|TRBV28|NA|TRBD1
CASSVGQAYSGNTIYF
TGTGCCAGCAGTGTCGGACAGGCCTACTCTGGAAACACCATATATTTT
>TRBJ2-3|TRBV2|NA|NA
CASSELTPGDTQYF
TGTGCCAGCAGTGAGCTAACCCCCGGAGATACGCAGTATTTT
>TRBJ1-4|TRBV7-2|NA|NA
CASSRSPGNEKLFF
TGTGCCAGCAGCCGGAGCCCCGGGAATGAAAAACTGTTTTTT
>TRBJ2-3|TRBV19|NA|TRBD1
CASSTDRGFTDTQYF
TGTGCCAGTAGTACAGACAGGGGGTTTACAGATACGCAGTATTTT
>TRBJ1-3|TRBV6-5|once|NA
CASSYSPDSGNTIYF
TGTGCCAGCAGTTACTCGCCAGACTCTGGAAACACCATATATTTT
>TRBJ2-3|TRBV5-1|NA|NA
CASSPGTDTQYF
TGCGCCAGCAGCCCGGGGACAGATACGCAGTATTTT
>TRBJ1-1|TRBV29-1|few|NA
CSVDPGRGEAFF
TGCAGCGTTGATCCCGGACGGGGTGAAGCTTTCTTT
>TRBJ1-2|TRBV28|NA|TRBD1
CASSLSQGANGYTF
TGTGCCAGCAGTTTATCCCAGGGGGCGAATGGCTACACCTTC